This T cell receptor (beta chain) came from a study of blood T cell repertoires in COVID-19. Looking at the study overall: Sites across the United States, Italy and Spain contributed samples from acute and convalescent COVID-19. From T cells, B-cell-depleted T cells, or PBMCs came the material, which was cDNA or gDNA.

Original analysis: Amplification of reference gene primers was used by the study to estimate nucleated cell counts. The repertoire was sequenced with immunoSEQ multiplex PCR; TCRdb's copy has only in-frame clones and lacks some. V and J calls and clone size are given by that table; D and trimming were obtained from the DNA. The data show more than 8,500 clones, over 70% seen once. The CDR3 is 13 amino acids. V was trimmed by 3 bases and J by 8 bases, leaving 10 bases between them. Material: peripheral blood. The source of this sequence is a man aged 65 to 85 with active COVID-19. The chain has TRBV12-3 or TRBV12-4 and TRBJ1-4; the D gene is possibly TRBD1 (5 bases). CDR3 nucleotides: TGTGCCAGCAGTTTTTCAGGGAGGGAAAAACTGTTTTTT. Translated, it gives CASSFSGREKLFF.